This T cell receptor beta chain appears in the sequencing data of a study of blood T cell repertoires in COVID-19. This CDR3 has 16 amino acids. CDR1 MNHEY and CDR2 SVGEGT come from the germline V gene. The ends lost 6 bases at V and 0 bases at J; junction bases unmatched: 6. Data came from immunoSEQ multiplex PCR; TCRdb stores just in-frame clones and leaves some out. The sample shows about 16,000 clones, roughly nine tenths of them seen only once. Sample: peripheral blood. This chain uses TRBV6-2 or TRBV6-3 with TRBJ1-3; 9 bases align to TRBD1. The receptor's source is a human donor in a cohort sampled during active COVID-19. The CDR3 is CASSTDRGSSGNTIYF. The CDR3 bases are TGTGCCAGCAGCACGGACAGGGGTTCCTCTGGAAACACCATATATTTT.